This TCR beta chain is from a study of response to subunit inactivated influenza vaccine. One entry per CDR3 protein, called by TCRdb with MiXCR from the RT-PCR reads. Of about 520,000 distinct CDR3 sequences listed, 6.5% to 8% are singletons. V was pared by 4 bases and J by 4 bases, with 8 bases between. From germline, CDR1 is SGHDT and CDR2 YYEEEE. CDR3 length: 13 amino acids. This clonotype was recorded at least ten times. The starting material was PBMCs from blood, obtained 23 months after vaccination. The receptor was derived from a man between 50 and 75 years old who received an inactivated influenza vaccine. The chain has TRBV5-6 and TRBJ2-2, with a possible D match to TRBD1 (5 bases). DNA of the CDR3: TGTGCCAGCAGCCGACAGTTCACCGGGGAGCTGTTTTTT. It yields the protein CASSRQFTGELFF.